The following is a T cell receptor beta chain sequence with its context. The CDR3 length is 14 residues. V dropped 3 bases and J dropped 4 bases, with 13 bases sitting between them. The V gene's germline CDR1 is SNHLY and CDR2 FYNNEI. The data are from a study of blood T cell repertoires in COVID-19. Method: immunoSEQ multiplex PCR; TCRdb's copy keeps in-frame clones and lacks some. Altogether about 400,000 clones are present, about 85% being singletons, with the ten largest covering under 2%. The TCR was taken from a woman under 30 with acute COVID-19. The chain employs TRBV2 and TRBJ2-7; possibly TRBD1 for D (5 bases). The source material was PBMCs or T cells enriched from blood (not recorded which). CDR3 sequence: CASSDRVEAYEQYF. The CDR3 nucleotides are TGTGCCAGCAGTGACAGGGTGGAAGCTTACGAGCAGTACTTC. The full variable domain, rest sourced from reference TRBV2 and TRBJ2-7, is EPEVTQTPSHQVTQMGQEVILRCVPISNHLYFYWYRQILGQKVEFLVSFYNNEISEKSEIFDDQFSVERPDGSNFTLKIRSTKLEDSAMYFCASSDRVEAYEQYFGPGTRLTVT.